A selection of T cell receptor beta chains follows, all from one sample in a study of patients and donors after allogeneic stem cell transplantation. TCRdb re-derived calls from the RT-PCR reads in MiXCR, one entry per CDR3 protein. This table has some 880,000 distinct CDR3 sequences, approximately 19% appearing once. Sequencing was carried out using blood, either unsorted or a sorted T cell fraction (not recorded which). The receptors derive from a human donor who was either an allogeneic HSCT recipient or a stem cell or donor lymphocyte infusion donor (not recorded which). It is not recorded whose cells these are; they may come from a transplant donor. The CDR3 runs from the conserved cysteine through the conserved F or W. The D gene is left open where the match is weak. Some rows mark clone size as missing; the rest say once, few, many or name a class of expanded clone.

v_gene	len	j_gene	d_gene	abundance	CDR3nt	CDR3aa
TRBV21-1	18	TRBJ2-3	NA	few	TGTGCCAGCAGCAAAATCACTCAGCGGAGACCCTTCACAGATACGCAGTATTTT	CASSKITQRRPFTDTQYF
TRBV11-1	13	TRBJ2-7	NA	few	TGTGCCAGCAGCTTAAAAGTTCTATACGAGCAGTACTTC	CASSLKVLYEQYF
TRBV27	18	TRBJ2-3	TRBD2	few	TGTGCCAGCAGTTTCTACTTACCGGGACTAGGGGGTTCAGATACGCAGTATTTT	CASSFYLPGLGGSDTQYF
TRBV6-5	15	TRBJ2-3	NA	NA	TGTGCCAGCAGTTACTCTGTATCCGGGCCAGATACGCAGTATTTT	CASSYSVSGPDTQYF
TRBV5-1	16	TRBJ1-6	TRBD1	NA	TGCGCCAGCAGCCTCGAGAGGGGACAGAGTAATTCACCCCTCCACTTT	CASSLERGQSNSPLHF
TRBV2	16	TRBJ2-2	TRBD2	few	TGTGCCAGCAGTGAAGCGCGGGGGACGAACACCGGGGAGCTGTTTTTT	CASSEARGTNTGELFF
TRBV12-3/TRBV12-4	14	TRBJ2-5	NA	NA	TGTGCCAGCAGTTTACCCGGGGTACAAGAGACCCAGTACTTC	CASSLPGVQETQYF
TRBV5-1	14	TRBJ1-6	NA	few	TGCGCCAGCAGCTTGGGAGGGATGCATTCACCCCTCCACTTT	CASSLGGMHSPLHF
TRBV7-9	15	TRBJ2-4	TRBD1	NA	TGTGCCAGCAGCTTAGGGCCGGGACAGGTCATCATTCAGTACTTC	CASSLGPGQVIIQYF
TRBV5-1	14	TRBJ2-1	NA	few	TGCGCCAGCAGCTTTAGACGCCAGACCGATGAGCAGTTCTTC	CASSFRRQTDEQFF
TRBV20-1	12	TRBJ1-1	NA	NA	TGCAGTGCCTGGGGGGGGGCTCTGCCAGCTTTCTTT	CSAWGGALPAFF
TRBV12-3/TRBV12-4	14	TRBJ2-7	NA	few	TGTGCCAGCAGTTTAGTGGGGAACCCCTACGAGCAGTACTTC	CASSLVGNPYEQYF
TRBV11-1	16	TRBJ2-5	TRBD2	NA	TGTGCCAGCAGCCTCGGGGGTAGCGGGAGTTCAGAGACCCAGTACTTC	CASSLGGSGSSETQYF
TRBV9	21	TRBJ2-1	NA	NA	TGTGCCAGCAGCGTAGAAGGGGTTCGGACAGCAGGCTTCGGTTCCTACAATGAGCAGTTCTTC	CASSVEGVRTAGFGSYNEQFF
TRBV25-1	15	TRBJ1-2	TRBD1	few	TGTGCCAGCAGTGACCCTGGACAGGGCTACTATGGCTACACCTTC	CASSDPGQGYYGYTF
TRBV12-3/TRBV12-4	14	TRBJ2-3	TRBD2	many	TGTGCCAGCAGTTGGGGGACTAGTAGAGATACGCAGTATTTT	CASSWGTSRDTQYF
TRBV24-1	15	TRBJ2-5	NA	NA	TGTGCCACCAGTGACCGCCGACGGAGCTGGGAGACCCAGTACTTC	CATSDRRRSWETQYF
TRBV11-1	19	TRBJ2-1	TRBD2	few	TGTGCCAGCAGCTTAGATGGAGGGGAACCGGGACTAGGTCTCTATGAGCAGTTCTTC	CASSLDGGEPGLGLYEQFF
TRBV5-1	15	TRBJ2-4	NA	NA	TGCGCCAGCAGCTTGGACAGGGTTAGCAAAAACATTCAGTACTTC	CASSLDRVSKNIQYF
TRBV4-1	14	TRBJ2-3	NA	few	TGCGCCAGCAGCCAAGACCTCCAGTCAGATACGCAGTATTTT	CASSQDLQSDTQYF
TRBV11-3	17	TRBJ2-3	TRBD2	NA	TGTGCCAGCAGCTACAGCCCCGCTAGCGGTAGCACAGATACGCAGTATTTT	CASSYSPASGSTDTQYF
TRBV7-2	17	TRBJ2-3	TRBD2	few	TGTGCCAGCAGCATCCCCGCGACTAGCGGGGACACAGATACGCAGTATTTT	CASSIPATSGDTDTQYF
TRBV12-3/TRBV12-4	14	TRBJ2-1	TRBD2	many	TGTGCCAGCACCGGCGGGAGATTCTACAATGAGCAGTTCTTC	CASTGGRFYNEQFF
TRBV6-5	16	TRBJ2-7	TRBD1	NA	TGTGCCAGCAGTTCCCCCTCGACAGGGGGCTCCTACGAGCAGTACTTC	CASSSPSTGGSYEQYF
TRBV4-3	15	TRBJ1-1	TRBD1	few	TGCGCCAGCAGCCAAGTGGACAGGGGAAAGGCTGAAGCTTTCTTT	CASSQVDRGKAEAFF
TRBV12-3/TRBV12-4	14	TRBJ1-2	NA	NA	TGTGCCAGCAGTTTATACGTGGGGAACTATGGCTACACCTTC	CASSLYVGNYGYTF
TRBV12-3/TRBV12-4	15	TRBJ2-3	TRBD2	once	TGTGCCAGCAGTCCACTAGCGGGAGTTGGCGATACGCAGTATTTT	CASSPLAGVGDTQYF
TRBV5-1	17	TRBJ2-6	NA	NA	TGCGCCAGCAGCTTGGAGCCCTTCTTCGCTGGGGCCAACGTCCTGACTTTC	CASSLEPFFAGANVLTF
TRBV5-6	13	TRBJ2-7	NA	NA	TGTGCCAGCAGCTTGTTATGGAAGGGCGAGCAGTACTTC	CASSLLWKGEQYF
TRBV4-2	17	TRBJ2-3	TRBD2	few	TGTGCCAGCAGCCAAGTTTCTAGCGGGGGCGAGAGAGATACGCAGTATTTT	CASSQVSSGGERDTQYF
TRBV3-1	15	TRBJ1-1	NA	NA	TGTGCCAGCAGCGCCCGACAGACGATGAACACTGAAGCTTTCTTT	CASSARQTMNTEAFF
TRBV4-1	16	TRBJ1-2	TRBD1	NA	TGCGCCAGCAGCCAAGGCCAGGGGGCGCACATCTATGGCTACACCTTC	CASSQGQGAHIYGYTF
TRBV12-3/TRBV12-4	14	TRBJ1-5	NA	few	TGTGCCAGCAGTCCTTGGGGGGCGGGGCAGCCCCAGCATTTT	CASSPWGAGQPQHF
TRBV7-9	14	TRBJ1-2	NA	NA	TGTGCCAGCAGCCAGTTCCGGGGGACCTATGGCTACACCTTC	CASSQFRGTYGYTF
TRBV12-3/TRBV12-4	16	TRBJ1-2	TRBD1	NA	TGTGCCAGCAGTTTAGGCAGGGGGCCTAGTTACTATGGCTACACCTTC	CASSLGRGPSYYGYTF
TRBV6-5	15	TRBJ1-2	NA	NA	TGTGCCAGCAGTTATGCAAACGCCGGGACCTATGGCTACACCTTC	CASSYANAGTYGYTF
TRBV20-1	15	TRBJ2-1	TRBD2	NA	TGCAGTGCTAGCGTCGGGAGCGGGGGGACGGATGAGCAGTTCTTC	CSASVGSGGTDEQFF
TRBV29-1	16	TRBJ2-1	NA	NA	TGCAGCGTTGAAGGGGCCGGGACGCGGTTGGACAATGAGCAGTTCTTC	CSVEGAGTRLDNEQFF
TRBV20-1	15	TRBJ2-1	NA	NA	TGCAGTGCTAGAGACCCGATTAGGACAGTAAATGAGCAGTTCTTC	CSARDPIRTVNEQFF
TRBV4-2	16	TRBJ2-7	TRBD1	few	TGTGCCAGCAGCCAAGGAACCAGGGGGAGCTCCTACGAGCAGTACTTC	CASSQGTRGSSYEQYF
TRBV6-1	13	TRBJ1-1	NA	few	TGTGCCAGCACAAGGGGGGGCCACACTGAAGCTTTCTTT	CASTRGGHTEAFF
TRBV12-3/TRBV12-4	13	TRBJ2-7	NA	NA	TGTGCCAGCAGTTTATCATGGCGGGGCCCTCCCTACTTC	CASSLSWRGPPYF
TRBV7-2	15	TRBJ1-3	TRBD1	few	TGTGCCAGCACCCCCAGGCGGACAGGGAGAAACACCATATATTTT	CASTPRRTGRNTIYF
TRBV6-1	14	TRBJ2-5	TRBD1	NA	TGTGCCAGCAGTGACGGGACAGGGATGGAGACCCAGTACTTC	CASSDGTGMETQYF
TRBV20-1	15	TRBJ2-1	NA	NA	TGCAGTGCTAGAGATGTACAGAGCTCCTACAATGAGCAGTTCTTC	CSARDVQSSYNEQFF
TRBV27	14	TRBJ2-7	TRBD2	few	TGTGCCAGCAGTTGGCTAGCGGGAGGGGGCGAGCAGTACTTC	CASSWLAGGGEQYF
TRBV12-3/TRBV12-4	18	TRBJ2-7	TRBD1	few	TGTGCCAGCAGCCCCCTTCGTAGGTTGGGACAGGGGAATTACGAGCAGTACTTC	CASSPLRRLGQGNYEQYF
TRBV5-6	19	TRBJ2-1	TRBD2	NA	TGTGCCAGCAGCGCAACTAGCGGCTATCCGGTTAACTCCTACAATGAGCAGTTCTTC	CASSATSGYPVNSYNEQFF
TRBV27	17	TRBJ2-7	NA	few	TGTGCCAGCAGTTTAATACCCCCGGGACTGGAAGGCTACGAGCAGTACTTC	CASSLIPPGLEGYEQYF
TRBV7-9	16	TRBJ2-7	NA	few	TGTGCCAGCAGCTTTGGGGAGGCCCGAGGAATGAGTGAGCAGTACTTC	CASSFGEARGMSEQYF
TRBV20-1	14	TRBJ1-5	NA	few	TGCAGTGCTAGAGTAGGGACCTCTAATCAGCCCCAGCATTTT	CSARVGTSNQPQHF
TRBV12-3/TRBV12-4	14	TRBJ2-1	NA	many	TGTGCCAGCAGCCCCGGGACTGGAAACAATGAGCAGTTCTTC	CASSPGTGNNEQFF
TRBV5-1	13	TRBJ2-5	NA	few	TGCGCCAGCAAAAATGAAGGGGCGGAGACCCAGTACTTC	CASKNEGAETQYF
TRBV6-1	16	TRBJ1-2	TRBD1	few	TGTGCCAGCAGTGAGCGGACAGGACTTGTTAACTATGGCTACACCTTC	CASSERTGLVNYGYTF
TRBV6-1	14	TRBJ2-3	TRBD2	few	TGTGCCAGCAGTCTAGCGGGTGCACCTGATACGCAGTATTTT	CASSLAGAPDTQYF
TRBV20-1	17	TRBJ2-2	NA	few	TGCAGTGCTAGAGAGAGAAGAGTCGGACTTCACACCGGGGAGCTGTTTTTT	CSARERRVGLHTGELFF
TRBV12-3/TRBV12-4	16	TRBJ1-4	NA	NA	TGTGCCAGCAGTTTCAGCCTCAACGACCCCAAGGAAAAACTGTTTTTT	CASSFSLNDPKEKLFF
TRBV15	15	TRBJ2-2	TRBD2	few	TGTGCCACCAGCACAAGCGGGGGGGCCCCCGGGGAGCTGTTTTTT	CATSTSGGAPGELFF